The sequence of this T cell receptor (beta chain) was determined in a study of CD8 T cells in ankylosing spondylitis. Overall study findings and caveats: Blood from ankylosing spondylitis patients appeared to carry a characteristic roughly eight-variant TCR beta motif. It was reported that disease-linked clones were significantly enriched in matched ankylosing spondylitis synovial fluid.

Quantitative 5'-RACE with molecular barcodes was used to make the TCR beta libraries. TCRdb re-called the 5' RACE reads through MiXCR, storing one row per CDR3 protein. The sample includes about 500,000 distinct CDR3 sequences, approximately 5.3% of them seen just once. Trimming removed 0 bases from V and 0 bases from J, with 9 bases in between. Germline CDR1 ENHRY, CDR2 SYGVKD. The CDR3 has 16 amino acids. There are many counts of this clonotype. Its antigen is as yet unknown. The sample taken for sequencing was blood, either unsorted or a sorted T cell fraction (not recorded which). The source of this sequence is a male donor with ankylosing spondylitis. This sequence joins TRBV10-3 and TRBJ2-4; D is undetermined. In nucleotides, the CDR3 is TGTGCCATCAGTGAGTCGGGCAGGCTAGCCAAAAACATTCAGTACTTC. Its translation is CAISESGRLAKNIQYF.